Following are 32 T cell receptor beta chains from one sample sequenced in a study of cytomegalovirus exposure and HLA in healthy donors. PCR used 60 Vbeta primers and 13 Jbeta primers. Profiling relied on immunoSEQ multiplex PCR, and the TCRdb table lists in-frame clones only, not all of them. The sample consists of 100,000 to 150,000 clones, 8.9% of them appearing once. Sequencing was carried out using PBMCs. Every receptor here comes from a woman between 40 and 55 years old in good health and CMV-seropositive.

The chain couples TRBV7-6 to TRBJ2-1; perhaps TRBD2 as D (5 bases). In germline, CDR1 is SGHVS, CDR2 FNYEAQ. The V end was cut by 5 bases, the J end by 1 base, with 18 bases between. The CDR3 extends over 17 amino acids. The CDR3 sequence is CASSIRAAGMSYNEQFF. The CDR3 DNA follows: TGTGCCAGCAGCATCCGGGCCGCCGGGATGTCCTACAATGAGCAGTTCTTC.

This clone was detected only a few times. This rearrangement joins TRBV7-9 to TRBJ2-7; D is perhaps TRBD1 (5 bases). Per germline, CDR1 SEHNR and CDR2 FQNEAQ (reference sequence). With 1 base removed from V and 3 bases from J, the gap between germline ends came to 7 bases. This CDR3 comprises 13 residues. CDR3 protein: CASSLEDNYEQYF. Here the CDR3 DNA reads TGTGCCAGCAGCTTAGAGGACAACTACGAGCAGTACTTC.

This clone was seen a handful of times. J is TRBJ2-3 and V is TRBV19; 11 bases are shared with TRBD2. V lost 4 bases and J lost 5; bases outside the gene matches: 8. Germline V gene sequence: CDR1 LNHDA, CDR2 SQIVND (reference sequence). The CDR3 is 16 amino acids. DNA of the CDR3: TGTGCCAGTAGTAGTAGCGGGGGGGCGATTGGAGATACGCAGTATTTT. Protein product: CASSSSGGAIGDTQYF.

The V and J genes are TRBV4-2 and TRBJ1-4, with 7 nucleotides matching TRBD1. Germline lookup yields CDR1 LGHNA and CDR2 YNFKEQ. J was trimmed by 8 bases and V by 1 base; bases with no gene match: 13. The CDR3 totals 17 residues. The CDR3 spells CASSQVPIGTAGEKLFF. The CDR3, as DNA: TGTGCCAGCAGCCAAGTCCCTATCGGGACAGCTGGCGAAAAACTGTTTTTT.

There are a few counts of this clone. The chain joins TRBV18 to TRBJ1-3, with unresolved D. Germline values: CDR1 KGHSH, CDR2 LQKENI. The CDR3 totals 14 residues. V lost 2 bases and J lost 1, with 6 bases in between. CDR3 DNA: TGTGCCAGCTCACCAGAGGGATCTGGAAACACCATATATTTT. It is translated as CASSPEGSGNTIYF.

This clone was picked up a small number of times. The chain links TRBV27 to TRBJ2-5, with 12 bases lining up with TRBD2. The CDR3 totals 18 residues. CDR1 is MNHEY, CDR2 SMNVEV, per germline (reference sequence). V lost 2 bases, J lost 4 bases, and 11 bases stayed unmatched. The CDR3 bases are TGTGCCAGCAGTTTACTACTAGCGGGGGGCCCAGCTCTAGAGACCCAGTACTTC. This translates into CASSLLLAGGPALETQYF.

This clone has a handful of counts. The chain is built from TRBV5-4 and TRBJ1-2, with TRBD1 matching 8 bases. CDR3 length: 15 residues. The V and J ends lost 2 bases and 3 bases, in that order; junction bases with no gene match: 6. CDR1 is SGHNT and CDR2 is YYREEE in the germline V gene (reference sequence). The CDR3 coding sequence is TGTGCCAGCAGCTTCCCGGACAGGGATCACTATGGCTACACCTTC. It translates to CASSFPDRDHYGYTF.

The chain uses TRBV6-5 and TRBJ1-2, with 7 nucleotides matching TRBD1. This CDR3 is built from 14 residues. V lost 6 bases and J lost 3; bases outside the gene matches: 7. The V gene's germline CDR1 is MNHEY and CDR2 SVGAGI. The CDR3: CASRSVQGYYGYTF. CDR3 nucleotides: TGTGCCAGCAGATCCGTACAGGGGTACTATGGCTACACCTTC.

This clone was counted a few times. The same CDR3 can be traced to other DNA sequences in this sample. V is TRBV4-1 and J is TRBJ2-2; D ambiguous. V was shortened by 0 bases and J by 2 bases, with 4 bases between the two germline ends. This CDR3 is built from 14 residues. The germline V gene encodes CDR1 MGHRA and CDR2 YSYEKL. Here the CDR3 DNA reads TGCGCCAGCAGCCAAGATCCTAACACCGGGGAGCTGTTTTTT. This encodes CASSQDPNTGELFF.

The rearrangement links TRBV7-9 to TRBJ1-1, with a tentative D call TRBD1 (5 bases). Trimming removed 5 bases from V and 5 bases from J, with 15 bases in between. The CDR3 is made up of 14 amino acids. Germline V gene sequence: CDR1 SEHNR, CDR2 FQNEAQ (reference sequence). This chain's CDR3 is CASSLQGTITEAFF. For the CDR3, the DNA is TGTGCCAGCAGCCTCCAGGGAACGATTACTGAAGCTTTCTTT.

The V and J genes are TRBV5-5 and TRBJ1-1; D is ambiguous. CDR3 size: 13 residues. V was shortened by 2 bases and J by 3 bases, with 8 bases between the two germline ends. Germline loops: CDR1 SGHKS, CDR2 YYEKEE (reference sequence). The CDR3 is CASSLDTYTEAFF. For the CDR3, the DNA is TGTGCCAGCAGCTTAGACACGTACACTGAAGCTTTCTTT. Supplemented by reference TRBV5-5 and TRBJ1-1, the full variable domain reads DAGVTQSPTHLIKTRGQQVTLRCSPISGHKSVSWYQQVLGQGPQFIFQYYEKEERGRGNFPDRFSARQFPNYSSELNVNALLLGDSALYLCASSLDTYTEAFFGQGTRLTVV.

This clone appeared a few times. The chain is built from TRBV5-1 and TRBJ2-3, with D possibly being TRBD1 (6 bases). Trimming pared 6 bases from V and 6 bases from J, leaving 14 bases between. Germline CDR1 reads SGHRS; CDR2 reads YFSETQ. The CDR3 loop spans 13 amino acids. CDR3 bases: TGCGCCAGCACCAGGGACACAGCGGATACGCAGTATTTT. Translating it yields CASTRDTADTQYF. The complete variable domain, with remaining parts taken from reference TRBV5-1 and TRBJ2-3, reads KAGVTQTPRYLIKTRGQQVTLSCSPISGHRSVSWYQQTPGQGLQFLFEYFSETQRNKGNFPGRFSGRQFSNSRSEMNVSTLELGDSALYLCASTRDTADTQYFGPGTRLTVL.

This sequence joins TRBV15 and TRBJ1-4; D might be TRBD1 (5 bases). V was clipped by 1 base and J by 12 bases, with 12 bases between them. The CDR3 is 13 residues long. The V gene's germline CDR1 is LNHNV and CDR2 YYDKDF (reference sequence). CDR3 sequence (DNA): TGTGCCACCAGCAGAGCGACGGGGGAACAACTGTTTTTT. It translates to CATSRATGEQLFF.

As to this clone: A junction boundary mismatches the germline segment, possibly from a read error. This chain links TRBV2 with TRBJ1-2; 9 nucleotides align to TRBD1. This CDR3 has 18 residues. Germline V lookup: CDR1 SNHLY, CDR2 FYNNEI. The CDR3 loop is CASSERGTGKDWNYGYSF. The CDR3 nucleotides are TGTGCCAGCAGTGAACGGGGGACAGGGAAGGATTGGAACTATGGCTACTCCTTC. Full variable domain (rest looked up from reference TRBV2 and TRBJ1-2): EPEVTQTPSHQVTQMGQEVILRCVPISNHLYFYWYRQILGQKVEFLVSFYNNEISEKSEIFDDQFSVERPDGSNFTLKIRSTKLEDSAMYFCASSERGTGKDWNYGYSFGSGTRLTVV.

This clone was counted only a few times. J is TRBJ1-4 and V is TRBV7-9, with D unresolved. The V end was cut by 2 bases, the J end by 7 bases, with 14 bases between. Germline CDR1 reads SEHNR; CDR2 reads FQNEAQ (reference sequence). The CDR3 spans 15 residues. CDR3 amino acids: CASSLIRSDTEKLFF. In DNA form, the CDR3 reads TGTGCCAGCAGCTTAATTCGTAGCGATACTGAAAAACTGTTTTTT.

The chain employs TRBV5-1 and TRBJ1-2; the D is unclear. V was shortened by 1 base and J by 3 bases, with 10 bases between the two germline ends. From germline, CDR1 is SGHRS and CDR2 YFSETQ. The CDR3 totals 14 residues. Written as DNA, the CDR3 is TGCGCCAGCAGCTTGCTGGCCCAGGACTATGGCTACACCTTC. This codes for CASSLLAQDYGYTF.

This clone came up a few times. The chain employs TRBV10-1 and TRBJ1-1; D unresolved. Between the trimmed V and J ends, which lost 5 bases and 1 base, there was a span of 14 bases. The CDR3 loop spans 15 amino acids. Germline values: CDR1 WNHNN, CDR2 SYGVQD (reference sequence). CDR3 sequence reads: CASSNSARGNTEAFF. Written as DNA, the CDR3 is TGCGCCAGCAGTAACTCGGCACGGGGGAACACTGAAGCTTTCTTT.

This clone has more than one count but fewer than ten. The chain couples TRBV14 to TRBJ2-5; 7 bases match TRBD1. The J call may be faulty, since TRBJ2-7 better matches the DNA end. CDR1 is SGHDN and CDR2 is FVKESK in the germline V gene. The CDR3 loop spans 16 amino acids. CDR3 DNA: TGTGCCAGCAGCCTCACAGGGGCTCAGACCCTCTACGAGCAGTACTTC. This encodes CASSLTGAQTLYEQYF.

This clone was observed a few times. V gene TRBV5-1 combines with J gene TRBJ1-3; tentative D call: TRBD1 (5 bases). Germline CDR1 SGHRS, CDR2 YFSETQ. The V and J ends lost 5 bases and 1 base respectively, with 10 bases between them. The CDR3 totals 14 residues. CDR3 in DNA: TGCGCCAGCAGGACGACAGAGTCTGGAAACACCATATATTTT. It encodes CASRTTESGNTIYF.

This clone was counted a few times. This chain links TRBV2 with TRBJ2-5; no definite D call. This CDR3 contains 13 residues. CDR1 is SNHLY and CDR2 is FYNNEI in the germline V gene. With 2 bases removed from V and 2 bases from J, the gap between germline ends came to 6 bases. CDR3 residues: CASSETGQETQYF. In DNA form, the CDR3 reads TGTGCCAGCAGTGAAACCGGGCAAGAGACCCAGTACTTC.

This chain connects TRBV19 to TRBJ1-1; D perhaps matches TRBD1 (6 bases). The CDR3 sequence is 14 residues long. V was clipped by 1 base and J by 12 bases, with 18 bases between them. Germline assignment: CDR1 LNHDA and CDR2 SQIVND (reference sequence). The CDR3 region is CASSIALQGSPPFF. CDR3 DNA sequence: TGTGCCAGTAGTATAGCCTTACAGGGATCCCCGCCTTTCTTT.

The chain uses TRBV7-2 and TRBJ1-3; 8 bases map to TRBD1. The CDR3 runs 16 residues. Trimming took 5 bases from V and 1 from J; bases not matched to a gene: 7. Germline V gene data show CDR1 as SGHTA and CDR2 as FQGNSA. The CDR3 protein is CASSRVDRGSGNTIYF. The CDR3 DNA reads TGTGCCAGCAGCCGTGTAGACAGGGGTTCTGGAAACACCATATATTTT.

This clone turned up a few times. The V and J genes are TRBV7-9 and TRBJ2-7; TRBD2 agrees at 8 bases. The CDR3 spans 15 residues. Germline assignment: CDR1 SEHNR and CDR2 FQNEAQ (reference sequence). V shed 3 bases, J shed 3 bases, and the junction held 7 bases outside the gene matches. DNA for the CDR3: TGTGCCAGCAGCTTGGGACCCAGCGGGGGCTACGAGCAGTACTTC. Protein product: CASSLGPSGGYEQYF. Combining the CDR3 with reference TRBV7-9 and TRBJ2-7 gives the whole variable domain DTGVSQNPRHKITKRGQNVTFRCDPISEHNRLYWYRQTLGQGPEFLTYFQNEAQLEKSRLLSDRFSAERPKGSFSTLEIQRTEQGDSAMYLCASSLGPSGGYEQYFGPGTRLTVT.

V gene TRBV5-1 combines with J gene TRBJ2-7; D is undetermined. CDR1 SGHRS and CDR2 YFSETQ come from the germline V gene. V lost 4 bases to trimming and J lost 0 bases, with 14 bases between them. The CDR3 consists of 15 residues. CDR3: CASSTAGDPSYEQYF. CDR3 in DNA: TGCGCCAGCAGCACGGCAGGTGACCCCTCCTACGAGCAGTACTTC. The complete variable domain, with remaining parts taken from reference TRBV5-1 and TRBJ2-7, reads KAGVTQTPRYLIKTRGQQVTLSCSPISGHRSVSWYQQTPGQGLQFLFEYFSETQRNKGNFPGRFSGRQFSNSRSEMNVSTLELGDSALYLCASSTAGDPSYEQYFGPGTRLTVT.

This clone was counted between two and nine times. The chain couples TRBV4-2 to TRBJ2-2, with D possibly TRBD2 on 6 matching bases. Trimming left V 4 bases short and J 1 base short, with 13 bases between. The CDR3 length is 16 residues. Germline loops: CDR1 LGHNA, CDR2 YNFKEQ. The chain's CDR3 is CASSPSGGRNTGELFF. The CDR3 DNA sequence: TGTGCCAGCAGCCCCTCCGGGGGACGGAACACCGGGGAGCTGTTTTTT.

The rearrangement links TRBV11-3 to TRBJ2-7; 9 positions agree with TRBD1. This CDR3 is 15 amino acids long. The germline V gene encodes CDR1 SGHNT and CDR2 YENEEA. V was clipped by 1 base and J by 5 bases; unmatched bases: 6. CDR3 nucleotide sequence: TGTGCCAGCAGCTTAGCCGGGACAGGGTGGCACGAGCAGTACTTC. This codes for CASSLAGTGWHEQYF.

This clone has more than one count but fewer than ten. CDR3 residues: CASSSPPGEQFF. DNA of the CDR3: TGTGCCAGCAGCTCCCCTCCGGGTGAGCAGTTCTTC. V and J are TRBV5-4 and TRBJ2-1; no clear D gene. The germline V and J ends were trimmed by 3 bases and 9 bases, with 10 bases remaining between them. The CDR3 covers 12 residues. Germline V lookup: CDR1 SGHNT, CDR2 YYREEE (reference sequence).

On this clone itself: Other DNA sequences of this sample code for an identical CDR3. The chain carries TRBV7-9 and TRBJ2-5; 13 bases are shared with TRBD2. This CDR3 contains 15 residues. The ends lost 5 bases at V and 3 bases at J; junction bases unmatched: 3. Germline-derived CDR1 and CDR2 are SEHNR and FQNEAQ (reference sequence). In nucleotides, the CDR3 is TGTGCCAGCAGCCCAGGACTAGCGGGAGAAGAGACCCAGTACTTC. Its protein is CASSPGLAGEETQYF.

The gene calls are TRBV19 and TRBJ1-2, with 7 bases lining up with TRBD1. With 10 bases clipped from V and 2 bases from J, the junction kept 10 bases outside the gene matches. Germline V gene data show CDR1 as LNHDA and CDR2 as SQIVND (reference sequence). CDR3 size: 14 residues. The CDR3 here is CATSMGQTNYGYTF. The DNA for the CDR3 is TGTGCCACATCCATGGGACAGACGAACTATGGCTACACCTTC.

This clone was counted only a few times. The chain joins TRBV2 to TRBJ1-2, with 12 bases lining up with TRBD1. Germline V gene data show CDR1 as SNHLY and CDR2 as FYNNEI. CDR3 length equals 16 residues. V trimming: 6 bases; J trimming: 6 bases; junction bases outside the gene matches: 11. The CDR3 DNA follows: TGTGCCAGCAGCGACCAACCGGGACAGGGGGCGCATGGCTACACCTTC. This translates into CASSDQPGQGAHGYTF.

The chain links TRBV10-3 to TRBJ2-5; 13 positions match TRBD2. The CDR3 has 17 amino acids. Looked up from germline, CDR1 is ENHRY and CDR2 is SYGVKD. The J segment lost 2 bases and the V segment lost 4 bases, leaving 7 bases of the junction unmatched. CDR3 sequence (DNA): TGTGCCATCAGTGGGTCGACTAGCGGGGGGCAACAAGAGACCCAGTACTTC. Its protein is CAISGSTSGGQQETQYF.

The gene calls are TRBV5-6 and TRBJ2-5; D gene uncertain. The J call is in doubt because the DNA end fits TRBJ2-7 better. The germline gives CDR1 SGHDT, CDR2 YYEEEE. The CDR3 loop spans 11 amino acids. CDR3 sequence reads: CASSLGDEQYF. CDR3 nucleotide sequence: TGTGCCAGCAGCTTAGGAGACGAGCAGTACTTC.